What follows is one T cell receptor beta chain and its context. This entry is derived from a study of blood T cell repertoires in COVID-19. Background on the study: COVID-19 samples, acute and convalescent, were from the United States, Italy and Spain. T cells, B-cell-depleted T cells, or PBMCs provided the cDNA or gDNA that served as material.

V lost 2 bases, J lost 3 bases, and 3 bases stayed unmatched. The CDR3 length is 14 residues. Germline V CDR1 and CDR2: GTSNPN, SVGIG (reference sequence). Methods used by the authors: Using reference gene primer amplification, nucleated cell counts were estimated. Libraries were prepared by immunoSEQ multiplex PCR; TCRdb keeps only in-frame clonotypes and omits some of them. V and J calls and clone size follow that table, whereas D and trimming were derived from the DNA. The sample contains roughly 300,000 clones, 80% to 95% of which appear only once. This TCR was recovered from a woman younger than 45 with COVID-19, enrolled during active disease. Sequenced input: peripheral blood. The V gene is TRBV30, the J gene TRBJ2-7; 11 bases line up with TRBD1. The CDR3 spells CAWSRTGGSYEQYF. The CDR3 coding sequence is TGTGCCTGGAGTCGGACAGGGGGCAGCTACGAGCAGTACTTC.